These 28 T cell receptor beta chains were all obtained from the same sample, sequenced in a study of CD8 T cells in Susac syndrome. RNA amounts of roughly 0.45 to 1 ug underwent reverse transcription with random hexamers. TCRdb itself ran the immunoSEQ multiplex PCR reads through MiXCR, one entry per CDR3 protein. The repertoire holds a few hundred thousand distinct CDR3 sequences, with roughly 85% as singletons. Material for sequencing was CD8+ T cells from PBMCs. All receptors derive from a human donor with multiple sclerosis.

V usage is TRBV9 and J usage is TRBJ2-3; 7 bases are a match to TRBD2. After removal of 7 bases from V and 4 bases from J, the junction contained 12 bases not matched to a gene. Germline V gene sequence: CDR1 SGDLS, CDR2 YYNGEE. CDR3 size: 15 residues. The CDR3 spells CASGGEDSVPDTQYF. CDR3 nucleotide sequence: TGTGCCAGCGGGGGGGAGGATTCCGTCCCAGATACGCAGTATTTT.

The J gene is TRBJ2-5, the V gene TRBV24-1, with 10 positions matching TRBD1. Germline V lookup: CDR1 KGHDR, CDR2 SFDVKD. The CDR3 runs 18 residues. After removal of 3 bases from V and 2 bases from J, the junction contained 11 bases not matched to a gene. The CDR3: CATSDGRDRGSAQETQYF. CDR3 DNA: TGTGCCACCAGTGATGGTCGGGACAGGGGATCGGCGCAAGAGACCCAGTACTTC.

This rearrangement joins TRBV10-3 to TRBJ2-5; a weak D match, TRBD2 (7 bases). Between the trimmed V and J ends, which lost 2 bases and 0 bases, there was a span of 16 bases. CDR1 is ENHRY, CDR2 SYGVKD, per germline. CDR3 length equals 17 residues. The CDR3 sequence is CAISEGGADEYQETQYF. Here the CDR3 DNA reads TGTGCCATCAGTGAGGGGGGGGCAGATGAATACCAAGAGACCCAGTACTTC.

This clonotype occurred a few times. The chain uses TRBV13 and TRBJ1-1; no firm D call. This CDR3 is 13 amino acids long. Germline V gives CDR1 PRHDT, CDR2 FYEKMQ (reference sequence). The V and J ends lost 5 bases and 0 bases respectively, with 7 bases between them. In nucleotides, the CDR3 is TGTGCCAGCAGCCAACCTCTGAACACTGAAGCTTTCTTT. Its protein is CASSQPLNTEAFF.

The chain is built from TRBV4-1 and TRBJ1-1; D gene unclear. CDR1 and CDR2 (germline): MGHRA, YSYEKL. The CDR3 has 15 amino acids. V gave up 1 base and J gave up 11 bases, with 20 bases separating them. The CDR3 here is CASSQGLSGEWLAFF. The CDR3 DNA sequence: TGCGCCAGCAGCCAAGGTCTCAGTGGTGAGTGGTTGGCTTTCTTT.

V and J are TRBV11-2 and TRBJ2-7; 11 bases map to TRBD2. Germline CDR1 and CDR2: SGHAT and FQNNGV. V lost 2 bases to trimming and J lost 3 bases; unmatched junction nucleotides: 6. This CDR3 has 16 amino acids. The CDR3 DNA reads TGTGCCAGCAGCTTAACCGGGACTAGCGGACTCTACGAGCAGTACTTC. Translating it yields CASSLTGTSGLYEQYF.

This clonotype has only one observation. V gene TRBV7-2 combines with J gene TRBJ2-2; D not resolved. This CDR3 region has 13 residues. V was clipped by 2 bases and J by 4 bases, with 5 bases between them. The germline V gene has CDR1 SGHTA and CDR2 FQGNSA. For the CDR3, the DNA is TGTGCCAGCAGCTTAATCACCACCGGGGAGCTGTTTTTT. Translating it yields CASSLITTGELFF.

V usage is TRBV2 and J usage is TRBJ2-1; tentative D call: TRBD1 (6 bases). CDR1 SNHLY and CDR2 FYNNEI come from the germline V gene. The V end lost 7 bases, the J end lost 3 bases, and 10 bases lay between the germline ends. CDR3 length: 13 residues. CDR3 sequence: CASTQGGYNEQFF. CDR3 coding DNA: TGTGCCAGCACCCAAGGGGGCTACAATGAGCAGTTCTTC.

This rearrangement joins TRBV10-3 to TRBJ2-7; 9 nucleotides line up with TRBD1. In germline, CDR1 is ENHRY, CDR2 SYGVKD. The CDR3 extends over 16 amino acids. V dropped 4 bases and J dropped 0; count of bases not matched to a gene: 7. The DNA for the CDR3 is TGTGCCATCAGTGCCGGACAGGGGTCAAGCTCCTACGAGCAGTACTTC. Amino acids: CAISAGQGSSSYEQYF.

The CDR3 reads CATWGQGGHEQYF. CDR3 bases: TGTGCCACCTGGGGACAGGGAGGGCACGAGCAGTACTTC. The chain combines TRBV10-3 with TRBJ2-7; 9 bases match TRBD1. Germline CDR1 and CDR2: ENHRY and SYGVKD. V shed 10 bases, J shed 5 bases, and the junction held 9 bases outside the gene matches. There are 13 residues in the CDR3.

The CDR3 DNA is TGTGCCAGCAGCTTGTCCCGGGGGAGGGGCGATGAGCAGTTCTTC. Translation: CASSLSRGRGDEQFF. The chain couples TRBV5-4 to TRBJ2-1; 7 bases map to TRBD2. Germline V gene lookup returns CDR1 SGHNT and CDR2 YYREEE (reference sequence). The CDR3 loop spans 15 amino acids. The J segment lost 8 bases and the V segment lost 1 base, leaving 9 bases of the junction unmatched.

The chain is built from TRBV29-1 and TRBJ2-1, with D maybe TRBD2 (7 bases). Looked up from germline, CDR1 is SQVTM and CDR2 is ANQGSEA. V lost 6 bases to trimming and J lost 8 bases, with 14 bases between them. This CDR3 has 12 amino acids. CDR3 protein: CSVEGGVYEQFF. CDR3 DNA sequence: TGCAGCGTCGAGGGGGGGGTCTATGAGCAGTTCTTC.

The chain links TRBV9 to TRBJ1-1; TRBD1 matches at 11 bases. The J segment lost 1 base and the V segment lost 6 bases, leaving 20 bases of the junction unmatched. CDR1 and CDR2 (germline): SGDLS, YYNGEE. The CDR3 extends over 20 amino acids. CDR3 in amino acids: CASNALPSGTGGTKNTEAFF. The CDR3 DNA sequence: TGTGCCAGCAACGCCTTACCTTCCGGGACAGGGGGTACGAAGAACACTGAAGCTTTCTTT. Full variable domain (rest looked up from reference TRBV9 and TRBJ1-1): DSGVTQTPKHLITATGQRVTLRCSPRSGDLSVYWYQQSLDQGLQFLIQYYNGEERAKGNILERFSAQQFPDLHSELNLSSLELGDSALYFCASNALPSGTGGTKNTEAFFGQGTRLTVV.

This chain's CDR3 is CAISESIAMGGYEQYF. The CDR3 DNA reads as TGTGCCATCAGTGAATCTATCGCAATGGGTGGATACGAGCAGTACTTC. V gene TRBV10-3 combines with J gene TRBJ2-7; D not resolved. Germline V gene sequence: CDR1 ENHRY, CDR2 SYGVKD. The CDR3 spans 16 residues. Trimming removed 3 bases from V and 4 bases from J, with 19 bases in between.

In DNA form, the CDR3 reads TGCGCCAGCAGCCAAGGGCATAGCGGGGGAGTCTACGAGCAGTACTTC. It encodes CASSQGHSGGVYEQYF. V and J are TRBV4-1 and TRBJ2-7; 9 positions agree with TRBD2. The V segment lost 1 base and the J segment 3 bases; nucleotides outside the gene matches: 7. The CDR3 spans 16 residues. Germline lookup yields CDR1 MGHRA and CDR2 YSYEKL.

The chain uses TRBV10-3 and TRBJ1-6; TRBD1 matches 11 bases. Trimming cost V 4 bases and J 10 bases; bases outside gene matches: 9. The CDR3 runs to 16 residues. Looked up from germline, CDR1 is ENHRY and CDR2 is SYGVKD. CDR3 region: CAISGWTGGAGSPLHF. CDR3 nucleotides: TGTGCCATCAGTGGGTGGACAGGGGGCGCCGGGTCACCCCTCCACTTT.

The chain joins TRBV28 to TRBJ2-1; TRBD1 aligns across 8 bases. The CDR3 totals 15 residues. Germline CDR1 is MDHEN and CDR2 is SYDVKM. The junction had 7 bases not matched to a gene; V was cut back by 4 bases and J by 5 bases. CDR3 in amino acids: CASSSWGQVDNEQFF. The DNA of the CDR3 is TGTGCCAGCAGTTCTTGGGGACAGGTGGACAATGAGCAGTTCTTC.

The CDR3 protein is CASLGVPHNEQFF. In DNA form, the CDR3 reads TGTGCCAGCCTTGGGGTTCCCCACAATGAGCAGTTCTTC. The chain employs TRBV7-9 and TRBJ2-1, with D unresolved. The germline V and J ends were trimmed by 8 bases and 5 bases, with 13 bases remaining between them. The CDR3 sequence is 13 residues long. The germline V gene encodes CDR1 SEHNR and CDR2 FQNEAQ (reference sequence).

The V and J genes are TRBV6-5 and TRBJ1-4; 8 nucleotides match TRBD1. This CDR3 contains 17 residues. Germline trimming cut 3 bases from V and 0 bases from J; bases unmatched to any gene: 6. Germline V lookup: CDR1 MNHEY, CDR2 SVGAGI. CDR3 amino acids: CASSYGVQGATNEKLFF. As DNA, the CDR3 is TGTGCCAGCAGTTATGGGGTACAGGGGGCAACTAATGAAAAACTGTTTTTT.

The gene calls are TRBV28 and TRBJ2-7, with D possibly matching TRBD2 (6 bases). This CDR3 spans 14 amino acids. The ends were cut back, 4 bases at V and 0 bases at J, with 10 bases in the middle. CDR1 MDHEN and CDR2 SYDVKM come from the germline V gene. CDR3 residues: CASSYGTFSYEQYF. The DNA of the CDR3 is TGTGCCAGCAGTTACGGGACTTTCTCCTACGAGCAGTACTTC.

The rearrangement links TRBV30 to TRBJ1-4, with D uncertain. The germline V gene encodes CDR1 GTSNPN and CDR2 SVGIG (reference sequence). The CDR3 runs 14 residues. V was shortened by 3 bases and J by 0 bases, with 8 bases between the two germline ends. The CDR3 region is CAWSATSTNEKLFF. The CDR3 coding sequence is TGTGCCTGGAGCGCCACCTCAACTAATGAAAAACTGTTTTTT.

The V and J genes are TRBV29-1 and TRBJ1-1; D might be TRBD1 (5 bases). This CDR3 has 12 amino acids. The germline CDR1 and CDR2 sequences are SQVTM and ANQGSEA. Trimming took 4 bases from V and 6 from J, leaving 12 bases between them. CDR3 region: CSVVGRGAEAFF. Here the CDR3 DNA reads TGCAGCGTTGTCGGGCGGGGCGCTGAAGCTTTCTTT.

The chain links TRBV27 to TRBJ1-1; D perhaps matches TRBD1 (5 bases). Germline V gene lookup returns CDR1 MNHEY and CDR2 SMNVEV (reference sequence). The CDR3 contains 15 residues. V dropped 4 bases and J dropped 0 bases, with 12 bases sitting between them. In DNA form, the CDR3 reads TGTGCCAGCAGTTGGGACGTAAATATGAACACTGAAGCTTTCTTT. Its protein product is CASSWDVNMNTEAFF.

This rearrangement joins TRBV5-6 to TRBJ2-5, with 8 bases aligning to TRBD2. The CDR3 is 18 residues long. Germline CDR1 and CDR2: SGHDT and YYEEEE. The ends lost 6 bases at V and 0 bases at J; junction bases unmatched: 16. The CDR3 nucleotides are TGTGCCAGCACCCGAGGCAGCGGGAGTGAAATGTACCAAGAGACCCAGTACTTC. The encoded protein is CASTRGSGSEMYQETQYF.

The chain joins TRBV19 to TRBJ1-3, with unresolved D. V was cut by 4 bases and J by 0 bases, with 16 bases left in between. The CDR3 length is 17 residues. Germline V gene lookup returns CDR1 LNHDA and CDR2 SQIVND (reference sequence). In DNA form, the CDR3 reads TGTGCCAGTAGTACCCGGAACGCAGACGTCTCTGGAAACACCATATATTTT. Its translation: CASSTRNADVSGNTIYF.

The CDR3 nucleotides read TGTGCCAGCAGCACCACAGGGGACGGGTGGGGTAACAATGAGCAGTTCTTC. It yields the protein CASSTTGDGWGNNEQFF. The chain joins TRBV9 to TRBJ2-1; 7 bases are a match to TRBD1. Germline CDR1 is SGDLS and CDR2 is YYNGEE. The V and J ends lost 4 bases and 5 bases, in that order; junction bases with no gene match: 15. The CDR3 has 17 residues.

The CDR3 spells CASSRRLAGDQETQYF. The CDR3 DNA is TGCGCCAGCAGCCGACGACTAGCGGGAGACCAAGAGACCCAGTACTTC. The J gene is TRBJ2-5, the V gene TRBV4-1; 12 bases are a match to TRBD2. From germline, CDR1 is MGHRA and CDR2 YSYEKL. CDR3 length: 16 amino acids. J gave up 0 bases and V 4 bases, and 3 bases lay outside the gene matches.

The V call is TRBV12-3 or TRBV12-4, the J call TRBJ1-2, with 12 bases identical to TRBD1. The length of the CDR3 is 15 residues. Unmatched junction bases numbered 7, after V lost 4 bases and J lost 7 bases. CDR3 DNA sequence: TGTGCCAGCAGTTATGGGACAGGGGGCGAGTTTGGCTACACCTTC. Translated: CASSYGTGGEFGYTF.